The present T cell receptor beta chain was sequenced within a study of T-cell reconstitution after alpha-beta-depleted transplantation in children. Study-level findings and limits: Surviving thymic progenitors and recipient T cells were the source of high TCRbeta diversity at day 60 in some patients. As was reported, about two months after transplant, alpha-beta T cells came from several hundred expanded graft clones. When one year had passed after transplant, most T-cell counts and diversity came from newly produced T cells.

The CDR3 loop spans 18 amino acids. V was pared by 3 bases and J by 4 bases, with 9 bases of the junction left unmatched. Comments on this clonotype: Its target is unknown.

A library of TCRbeta sequences, prepared with unique molecular identifiers, was generated. TCRdb called the PCR reads again in MiXCR, with one record for every CDR3 protein. Of about a million distinct CDR3 sequences listed, less than 30% are singletons. The material sequenced was PBMCs, mostly from graft donor cells, taken 360 days after TCRalphabeta/CD19-depleted stem cell transplant. This rearrangement joins TRBV7-1 to TRBJ2-1, with 13 bases fitting TRBD2. TRBV7-1 is flagged as an ORF with uncertain function. This clonotype was sampled from a boy less than two years old who had a stem cell transplant for SCID, so the T cells may come from the graft donor. CDR3 bases: TGTGCCAGCAGCTCGCCCCCGGGACTAGCGGGGCCGTACAATGAGCAGTTCTTC. Protein: CASSSPPGLAGPYNEQFF.